This TCR beta chain was sequenced for a study of blood T cell repertoires in COVID-19. Looking at the study overall: Whether acute or convalescent, the COVID-19 samples came from the United States, Italy and Spain. The analysed material was cDNA or gDNA that came from T cells, B-cell-depleted T cells, or PBMCs.

Original handling: Quantification of nucleated cells was approximated via reference gene primer amplification. The data were produced by immunoSEQ multiplex PCR, yet TCRdb's version contains in-frame clones alone and is incomplete. Clonal size and the V and J genes are those of that table, whereas D and trimming came from the DNA. The sample yields 40,000 to 45,000 clones, approximately 90% seen once. From germline, CDR1 is SGHTA and CDR2 FQGNSA. Trimming removed 4 bases at V and 1 base at J, with 7 bases between. CDR3 size: 13 residues. The sequence was obtained from a human donor in a cohort sampled during active COVID-19. The source material was peripheral blood. The J gene is TRBJ1-1, the V gene TRBV7-2; TRBD1 is a possible D gene (5 bases). The CDR3 bases are TGTGCCAGCAGCTCCGACAGGAACACTGAAGCTTTCTTT. Residues: CASSSDRNTEAFF. Looking up the rest from reference TRBV7-2 and TRBJ1-1 gives the full variable domain: GAGVSQSPSNKVTEKGKDVELRCDPISGHTALYWYRQSLGQGLEFLIYFQGNSAPDKSGLPSDRFSAERTGGSVSTLTIQRTQQEDSAVYLCASSSDRNTEAFFGQGTRLTVV.